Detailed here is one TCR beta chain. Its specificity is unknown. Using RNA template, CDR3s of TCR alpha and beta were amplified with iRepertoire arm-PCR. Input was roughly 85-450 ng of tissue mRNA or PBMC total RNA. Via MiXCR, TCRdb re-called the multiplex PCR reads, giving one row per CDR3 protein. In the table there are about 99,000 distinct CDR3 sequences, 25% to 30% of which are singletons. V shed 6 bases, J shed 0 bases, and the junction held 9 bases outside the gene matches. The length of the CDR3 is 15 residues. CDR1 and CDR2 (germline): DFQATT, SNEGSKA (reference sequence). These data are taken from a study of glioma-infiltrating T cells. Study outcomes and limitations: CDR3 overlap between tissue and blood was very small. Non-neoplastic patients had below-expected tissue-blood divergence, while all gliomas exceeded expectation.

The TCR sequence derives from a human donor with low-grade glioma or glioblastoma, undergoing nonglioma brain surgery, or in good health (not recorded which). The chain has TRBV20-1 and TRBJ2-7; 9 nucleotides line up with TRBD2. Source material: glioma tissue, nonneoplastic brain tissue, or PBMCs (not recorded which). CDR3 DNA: TGCAGTGCCCTCAGCGGGGGGATACTCTCCTACGAGCAGTACTTC. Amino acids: CSALSGGILSYEQYF.